The sample holds a few counts of the clone carrying this TCR beta chain. RNA transcripts yielded amplified TCR beta CDR3 regions. HTBI primers drove first-round RT-PCR of the TCR CDR3. TCRdb ran MiXCR on the multiplex PCR reads and lists one entry per CDR3 protein. The table has approximately 410,000 distinct CDR3 sequences, under 15% seen once. This sample is drawn from a study of T cells in Graves' hyperthyroidism and ophthalmopathy. Overall study context: Blood from the periphery was taken at initial diagnosis, before any treatment.

The CDR3 runs to 13 residues. J lost 1 base, V lost 7 bases, and 2 bases had no gene match. The germline CDR1 and CDR2 sequences are SGHTS and YDEGEE. This chain uses TRBV5-8 with TRBJ2-3; TRBD2 matches at 8 bases. This TCR was recovered from a man younger than 30 with Graves' ophthalmopathy. The sample was blood. CDR3 DNA: TGTGCCAGCTGCGGGGGGCGCACAGATACGCAGTATTTT. Translation gives CASCGGRTDTQYF.